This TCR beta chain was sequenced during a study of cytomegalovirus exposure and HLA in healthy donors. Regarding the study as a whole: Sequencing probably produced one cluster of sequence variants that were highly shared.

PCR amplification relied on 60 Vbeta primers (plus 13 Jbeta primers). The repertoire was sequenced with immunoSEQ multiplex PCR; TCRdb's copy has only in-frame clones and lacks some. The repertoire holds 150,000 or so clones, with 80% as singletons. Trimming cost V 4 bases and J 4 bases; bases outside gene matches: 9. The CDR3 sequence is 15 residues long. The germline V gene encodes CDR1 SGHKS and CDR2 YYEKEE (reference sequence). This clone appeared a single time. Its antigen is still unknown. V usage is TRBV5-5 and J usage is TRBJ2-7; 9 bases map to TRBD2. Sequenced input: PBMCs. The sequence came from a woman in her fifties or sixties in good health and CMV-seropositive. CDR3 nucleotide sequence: TGTGCCAGCAGCACAGGCAGCGGGGGGTATTACGAGCAGTACTTC. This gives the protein CASSTGSGGYYEQYF.